A single sample is the source of the 3 T cell receptor beta chains below, sequenced in a study of OX40 agonist ivuxolimab in advanced cancers. The repertoire was sequenced with immunoSEQ multiplex PCR; TCRdb's copy has only in-frame clones and lacks some. The data hold around 76,000 clones, with roughly 90% observed a single time. The source was CD4+ or CD8+ T cells sorted from blood, collected in a trial of the OX40 agonist ivuxolimab. Receptors were obtained from an adult with an advanced solid tumor such as melanoma, head and neck, liver or kidney cancer.

This sequence joins TRBV5-1 and TRBJ1-2; TRBD1 matches 8 bases. CDR3 length: 14 residues. Germline trimming cut 3 bases from V and 3 bases from J; bases unmatched to any gene: 4. Germline CDR1 SGHRS, CDR2 YFSETQ. CDR3 region: CASSSGTGDYGYTF. In DNA, the CDR3 is TGCGCCAGCAGCTCCGGGACAGGAGACTATGGCTACACCTTC. Drawing the rest from reference TRBV5-1 and TRBJ1-2, the complete variable domain is KAGVTQTPRYLIKTRGQQVTLSCSPISGHRSVSWYQQTPGQGLQFLFEYFSETQRNKGNFPGRFSGRQFSNSRSEMNVSTLELGDSALYLCASSSGTGDYGYTFGSGTRLTVV.

This clone was found once. The chain couples TRBV5-1 to TRBJ2-3; TRBD1 or TRBD2 may be the D gene (5 bases each). Germline V gives CDR1 SGHRS, CDR2 YFSETQ. The CDR3 extends over 14 amino acids. V lost 6 bases and J lost 4, with 15 bases in between. The CDR3 sequence: CASNRGKGSDTQYF. Here the CDR3 DNA reads TGCGCCAGCAATCGGGGAAAGGGGTCAGATACGCAGTATTTT. Combining the CDR3 with reference TRBV5-1 and TRBJ2-3 gives the whole variable domain KAGVTQTPRYLIKTRGQQVTLSCSPISGHRSVSWYQQTPGQGLQFLFEYFSETQRNKGNFPGRFSGRQFSNSRSEMNVSTLELGDSALYLCASNRGKGSDTQYFGPGTRLTVL.

This clone occurred once. The V gene is TRBV29-1, the J gene TRBJ2-1; TRBD2 matches at 9 bases. Germline lookup yields CDR1 SQVTM and CDR2 ANQGSEA. This CDR3 spans 15 amino acids. Unmatched junction bases numbered 8, after V lost 7 bases and J lost 1 base. For the CDR3, the DNA is TGCAGCGGGGCGGGAGGGCCAGGATCCTACAATGAGCAGTTCTTC. This encodes CSGAGGPGSYNEQFF.